The 6 T cell receptor beta chains listed next were all sequenced from one sample in a study of blood T cell repertoires in COVID-19. Sequencing was performed with immunoSEQ multiplex PCR; in TCRdb, only in-frame clones are kept and a portion is missing. The table shows 150,000 to 200,000 clones, with roughly 90% occurring only once. Sequenced material: peripheral blood. The receptor set was obtained from a man aged 55 to 70 with acute or convalescent COVID-19.

This clone was found once. The J gene is TRBJ1-1, the V gene TRBV5-1, with 8 bases aligning to TRBD1. The germline V gene has CDR1 SGHRS and CDR2 YFSETQ. J gave up 5 bases and V 4 bases, and 7 bases lay outside the gene matches. CDR3 length: 14 amino acids. The CDR3 loop reads CASSDRGSGTEAFF. The CDR3, as DNA: TGCGCCAGCAGCGACAGGGGATCGGGTACTGAAGCTTTCTTT.

This chain links TRBV30 with TRBJ2-7; TRBD1 agrees at 7 bases. Germline V lookup: CDR1 GTSNPN, CDR2 SVGIG (reference sequence). After removal of 4 bases from V and 1 base from J, the junction contained 7 bases not matched to a gene. The CDR3 sequence is 14 residues long. CDR3 region: CAWKSGTASYEQYF. The CDR3 nucleotides read TGTGCCTGGAAGTCCGGGACAGCGTCCTACGAGCAGTACTTC. Combining the CDR3 with reference TRBV30 and TRBJ2-7 gives the whole variable domain SQTIHQWPATLVQPVGSPLSLECTVEGTSNPNLYWYRQAAGRGLQLLFYSVGIGQISSEVPQNLSASRPQDRQFILSSKKLLLSDSGFYLCAWKSGTASYEQYFGPGTRLTVT.

The chain employs TRBV27 and TRBJ1-1; D is perhaps TRBD1 (5 bases). The CDR3 has 17 amino acids. Germline-derived CDR1 and CDR2 are MNHEY and SMNVEV (reference sequence). Trimming took off 2 bases at V and 1 base at J, with 17 bases between the two ends. DNA of the CDR3: TGTGCCAGCAGTTTACGTGCCCCCAGGGCCCCGAACACTGAAGCTTTCTTT. Translated, it gives CASSLRAPRAPNTEAFF.

The chain uses TRBV7-9 and TRBJ2-3; tentatively, D is TRBD2 (5 bases). The CDR3 totals 15 residues. Between the trimmed V and J ends, which lost 4 bases and 2 bases, there was a span of 13 bases. The germline V gene encodes CDR1 SEHNR and CDR2 FQNEAQ (reference sequence). The CDR3 bases are TGTGCCAGCAGCTCGGGGTTTCGGGACACAGATACGCAGTATTTT. As protein: CASSSGFRDTDTQYF.

The chain employs TRBV11-1 and TRBJ2-3, with D maybe TRBD1 (5 bases). Germline CDR1 reads SGHAT; CDR2 reads FQDESV (reference sequence). V lost 0 bases and J 4 bases, leaving 5 bases between the germline ends. This CDR3 contains 13 residues. The CDR3 loop is CASSLAGADTQYF. For the CDR3, the DNA is TGTGCCAGCAGCTTAGCAGGGGCAGATACGCAGTATTTT.

The rearrangement joins TRBV6-5 to TRBJ1-3; D is undetermined. CDR3 length: 13 amino acids. Germline CDR1 reads MNHEY; CDR2 reads SVGAGI. Trimming cost V 2 bases and J 8 bases, with 10 bases left between them. The CDR3 nucleotides are TGTGCCAGCAGTTACCAACGCGGGGACACCATATATTTT. Protein product: CASSYQRGDTIYF.